These T cell receptor beta chains were read from a single sample in a study of cytomegalovirus exposure and HLA in healthy donors. Only in-frame clones appear in the TCRdb table, and some are missing; sequencing was by immunoSEQ multiplex PCR. The table lists over 150,000 clones, approximately 85% of them singletons. The sequencing input was PBMCs. These receptors were obtained from a man aged 50 or older in good health and CMV-seropositive. Both conserved end residues are part of each CDR3. D genes are given only for firm matches. Size values are once, few and many counts, or a class for expanded clones, and some rows have none.

>NA|TRBV29-1|TRBJ2-5|NA
CSVSRASETQYF
TGCAGCGTCTCCAGGGCGTCAGAGACCCAGTACTTC
>NA|TRBV10-3|TRBJ1-2|few
CAISVQGMGGYTF
TGTGCCATCAGTGTGCAGGGGATGGGTGGCTACACCTTC
>NA|TRBV18|TRBJ1-4|NA
CASSPTRPGGEKLFF
TGTGCCAGCTCACCGACCCGCCCCGGAGGTGAAAAACTGTTTTTT
>TRBD2|TRBV9|TRBJ2-3|NA
CASSFEGTSGDTQYF
TGTGCCAGCAGCTTCGAAGGGACTAGCGGGGATACGCAGTATTTT
>TRBD1|TRBV30|TRBJ1-4|NA
CAWSVETGSNEKLFF
TGTGCCTGGAGTGTGGAGACAGGGTCTAATGAAAAACTGTTTTTT
>TRBD2|TRBV7-9|TRBJ2-2|NA
CSSSLYGTSWTGNTGELFF
TGTTCCAGCAGCTTATACGGGACTAGCTGGACGGGGAACACCGGGGAGCTGTTTTTT
>NA|TRBV7-3|TRBJ1-2|many
CASSPGTPYGYTF
TGTGCCAGCAGCCCCGGGACTCCGTATGGCTACACCTTC
>TRBD1|TRBV28|TRBJ2-5|once
CASSSTTGEGTQYF
TGTGCCAGCAGTTCAACCACAGGGGAAGGTACCCAGTACTTC
>TRBD1|TRBV28|TRBJ2-5|few
CASSPRFSGGRTQATQYF
TGTGCCAGCAGTCCACGATTCTCAGGGGGCCGTACGCAGGCGACCCAGTACTTC
>NA|TRBV28|TRBJ2-1|NA
CASSLARRWEQFF
TGTGCCAGCAGTTTGGCCCGGCGGTGGGAGCAGTTCTTC
>NA|TRBV14|TRBJ1-6|NA
CASNRDGNSPLHF
TGTGCCAGTAACAGGGATGGGAATTCACCCCTCCACTTT
>TRBD2|TRBV2|TRBJ2-4|NA
CASSEGTSGRPNIQYF
TGTGCCAGCAGTGAAGGGACTAGCGGGAGGCCAAACATTCAGTACTTC
>TRBD1|TRBV6-5|TRBJ1-4|NA
CASSYSRQGHEKLFF
TGTGCCAGCAGTTACTCGAGACAGGGACATGAAAAACTGTTTTTT
>TRBD2|TRBV29-1|TRBJ2-1|NA
CSVPDLQRGGTDEQFF
TGCAGCGTACCCGACTTACAGCGGGGGGGTACGGATGAGCAGTTCTTC